This T cell receptor (beta chain) was recorded in a study of blood T cell repertoires in COVID-19. At the level of the study: The origin of the acute and convalescent COVID-19 samples was the United States, Italy and Spain. The analysed material was cDNA or gDNA that came from T cells, B-cell-depleted T cells, or PBMCs.

Authors' analysis steps: From reference gene primer amplification, estimates of nucleated cell counts were derived. Sequencing used immunoSEQ multiplex PCR; TCRdb keeps in-frame clones, though not all of them. V and J calls and clone size are copied from that table; D and trimming were computed from the DNA. The data show over 65,000 clones, over 80% seen once. This clone has only a few counts. The sequenced sample consisted of peripheral blood. This receptor was identified in an elderly man with active or convalescent COVID-19.

DNA for the CDR3: TGTGCCAGCAGCAGGGACTTCGGGGGCACAGATACGCAGTATTTT. Translating gives CASSRDFGGTDTQYF. The chain combines TRBV11-2 with TRBJ2-3, with D perhaps TRBD2 (6 bases). V shed 5 bases and J shed 1 base, with 13 bases lying between them. This CDR3 contains 15 residues. The germline CDR1 and CDR2 sequences are SGHAT and FQNNGV.